The T cell receptor (beta chain) under discussion was sequenced for a study of early T cells in non-severe SARS-CoV-2 infection. At the level of the study: RNA in bulk from unsorted whole blood was sequenced, and chains were unpaired.

Tagging with unique molecular identifiers was applied to individual cDNA molecules. TCRdb fed the 5' RACE reads into MiXCR, producing one record per CDR3 protein. The data contain around 80,000 distinct CDR3 sequences, about 10% of them singletons. Broader study findings: There was a bias toward anti-spike CD8 responses in VDJdb matching, which missed private and CD4 specificities.

A few counts support this clonotype. Antigen unknown. This CDR3 is built from 15 residues. The V gene's germline CDR1 is SGHNT and CDR2 YENEEA. The V segment lost 5 bases and the J segment 1 base; nucleotides outside the gene matches: 3. This chain uses TRBV11-3 with TRBJ2-1; 9 bases are a match to TRBD1. The specimen was whole blood, collected at baseline. The TCR comes from an adult who was a healthcare worker with PCR-confirmed SARS-CoV-2 infection or an uninfected control (not recorded which). CDR3 DNA: TGTGCCAGCAGCGCCGGGACAGGGTCCTACAATGAGCAGTTCTTC. Translating gives CASSAGTGSYNEQFF.